Shown below are 32 T cell receptor beta chains from a single sample sequenced in a study of blood T cell repertoires in COVID-19. Here immunoSEQ multiplex PCR was the method, and the copy in TCRdb shows in-frame clones only, minus some. The profile shows under 250,000 clones, about 83% of them singletons. The sequencing sample was made of peripheral blood. Source of these receptors: a man in his fifties or sixties with acute or convalescent COVID-19.

The V and J genes are TRBV9 and TRBJ2-2; D perhaps matches TRBD2 (5 bases). The CDR3 has 18 amino acids. Trimming pared 3 bases from V and 6 bases from J, leaving 24 bases between. Germline V lookup: CDR1 SGDLS, CDR2 YYNGEE. For the CDR3, the DNA is TGTGCCAGCAGCGCCCGAATAGACGCAAGAGGGAGCGCCGGGGAGCTGTTTTTT. Translating it yields CASSARIDARGSAGELFF.

J is TRBJ1-2 and V is TRBV30, with a tentative D call TRBD1 (6 bases). This CDR3 is built from 11 residues. The germline CDR1 and CDR2 sequences are GTSNPN and SVGIG (reference sequence). V lost 2 bases and J 7 bases, leaving 8 bases between the germline ends. CDR3 in amino acids: CAWSQGGGYTF. The CDR3 nucleotides are TGTGCCTGGAGTCAAGGGGGTGGCTACACCTTC.

The chain links TRBV7-3 to TRBJ2-2; possible D gene TRBD2, 6 bases. Germline CDR1 is SGHTA and CDR2 is FQGTGA. The CDR3 consists of 17 residues. The V end lost 3 bases, the J end lost 0 bases, and 14 bases lay between the germline ends. DNA for the CDR3: TGTGCCAGCAGCTTTTTCCCGCGGGGAGCGAACACCGGGGAGCTGTTTTTT. Its protein product is CASSFFPRGANTGELFF. Combining the CDR3 with reference TRBV7-3 and TRBJ2-2 gives the whole variable domain GAGVSQTPSNKVTEKGKYVELRCDPISGHTALYWYRQSLGQGPEFLIYFQGTGAADDSGLPNDRFFAVRPEGSVSTLKIQRTERGDSAVYLCASSFFPRGANTGELFFGEGSRLTVL.

J is TRBJ2-1 and V is TRBV12-3 or TRBV12-4; weak D call: TRBD1 (6 bases). The CDR3 is 13 residues long. V lost 6 bases and J 6 bases, leaving 12 bases between the germline ends. CDR3 nucleotides: TGTGCCAGCAGCCCCCAGGGGATCAATGAGCAGTTCTTC. The encoded protein is CASSPQGINEQFF.

CDR3 residues: CASQARTGFYEQYF. As DNA, the CDR3 is TGTGCCAGCCAAGCTAGGACAGGGTTCTACGAGCAGTACTTC. The chain carries TRBV5-8 and TRBJ2-7; TRBD1 agrees at 8 bases. Germline trimming cut 7 bases from V and 3 bases from J; bases unmatched to any gene: 9. Germline V lookup: CDR1 SGHTS, CDR2 YDEGEE. CDR3 size: 14 residues. Full variable domain (rest looked up from reference TRBV5-8 and TRBJ2-7): EAGVTQSPTHLIKTRGQQATLRCSPISGHTSVYWYQQALGLGLQFLLWYDEGEERNRGNFPPRFSGRQFPNYSSELNVNALELEDSALYLCASQARTGFYEQYFGPGTRLTVT.

This clone came up once. The rearrangement links TRBV4-1 to TRBJ1-3; a possible D gene is TRBD1 (5 bases). Germline-derived CDR1 and CDR2 are MGHRA and YSYEKL. The CDR3 covers 17 residues. V lost 4 bases, J lost 2 bases, and 18 bases lay in between. CDR3 sequence: CASSPRTIIEAGNTIYF. The CDR3 DNA reads TGCGCCAGCAGCCCCCGGACAATCATAGAGGCTGGAAACACCATATATTTT.

V usage is TRBV6-5 and J usage is TRBJ1-6, with D possibly TRBD1 on 6 matching bases. The length of the CDR3 is 14 residues. Per the germline V gene, CDR1 is MNHEY and CDR2 is SVGAGI. Trimming pared 3 bases from V and 10 bases from J, leaving 13 bases between. The CDR3 DNA reads as TGTGCCAGCAGTTATGGTGGGGGCCGGTCACCCCTCCACTTT. This sequence encodes CASSYGGGRSPLHF.

A few counts support this clone. The chain links TRBV5-6 to TRBJ2-3; D possibly corresponds to TRBD1 (6 bases). Trimming stripped 0 bases from V and 2 bases from J, with 13 bases between. CDR1 is SGHDT and CDR2 is YYEEEE in the germline V gene. This CDR3 has 16 residues. This chain's CDR3 is CASSLGGPWNTDTQYF. CDR3 coding DNA: TGTGCCAGCAGCTTGGGGGGGCCATGGAACACAGATACGCAGTATTTT.

This clone was observed a few times. Here the CDR3 DNA reads TGTGCCAGCAGCCCGGTTGGGAGGACTCTGAACACTGAAGCTTTCTTT. Translated, it gives CASSPVGRTLNTEAFF. The chain links TRBV7-9 to TRBJ1-1; D ambiguous. This CDR3 spans 16 amino acids. The V end lost 5 bases, the J end lost 0 bases, and 16 bases lay between the germline ends. Germline CDR1 SEHNR, CDR2 FQNEAQ (reference sequence).

The rearrangement joins TRBV18 to TRBJ2-3; no definite D call. The CDR3 sequence is 15 residues long. Trimming pared 3 bases from V and 2 bases from J, leaving 12 bases between. Germline CDR1 reads KGHSH; CDR2 reads LQKENI. The CDR3 nucleotides are TGTGCCAGCTCACCTCCTAGTAGTATCACAGATACGCAGTATTTT. This translates into CASSPPSSITDTQYF.

V usage is TRBV10-3 and J usage is TRBJ1-6; D not certain. Trimming took 2 bases from V and 3 from J, leaving 8 bases between them. The germline V gene has CDR1 ENHRY and CDR2 SYGVKD. This CDR3 comprises 15 residues. CDR3 region: CAISELGDYNSPLHF. The CDR3, as DNA: TGTGCCATCAGTGAGCTCGGGGACTATAATTCACCCCTCCACTTT.

The rearrangement links TRBV6-1 to TRBJ1-1, with a weak D call TRBD1 (6 bases). This CDR3 contains 17 residues. Germline V gene sequence: CDR1 MNHNS, CDR2 SASEGT. With 4 bases removed from V and 0 bases from J, the gap between germline ends came to 18 bases. CDR3 sequence reads: CASSGRGAGLMNTEAFF. The CDR3 region has the DNA TGTGCCAGCAGTGGCCGGGGGGCAGGTTTGATGAACACTGAAGCTTTCTTT.

This sequence joins TRBV9 and TRBJ1-2, with 9 positions matching TRBD1. Germline CDR1 is SGDLS and CDR2 is YYNGEE. CDR3 length: 18 residues. V lost 3 bases and J lost 3; bases outside the gene matches: 15. CDR3 in DNA: TGTGCCAGCAGCGAAAACCGGGACAGGGACCCACCCTACTATGGCTACACCTTC. This encodes CASSENRDRDPPYYGYTF.

As DNA, the CDR3 is TGTGCCAGCAGTGACCGAGGTTTTGGGATAGCGGGAGGGAATGAGCAGTTCTTC. This encodes CASSDRGFGIAGGNEQFF. V is TRBV6-4 and J is TRBJ2-1; the match to TRBD2 covers 11 bases. Per the germline V gene, CDR1 is MRHNA and CDR2 is SNTAGT. The CDR3 runs to 18 residues. The trim removed 2 bases at V and 7 bases at J, leaving 13 bases unmatched.

V gene TRBV5-8 combines with J gene TRBJ1-2; weak D call: TRBD1 (6 bases). Germline values: CDR1 SGHTS, CDR2 YDEGEE. The V and J ends lost 3 bases and 4 bases respectively, with 10 bases between them. The CDR3 has 13 residues. DNA of the CDR3: TGTGCCAGCAGCTATGGACAGATCTATGGCTACACCTTC. Protein product: CASSYGQIYGYTF.

The genes are TRBV2 and TRBJ2-7, with a weak D call TRBD1 (6 bases). Trimming took off 4 bases at V and 1 base at J, with 29 bases between the two ends. Per germline, CDR1 SNHLY and CDR2 FYNNEI. The CDR3 is 20 residues long. The CDR3 DNA reads as TGTGCCAGCAGTGTCCCCCGCGACAGGTTTTCACCGGTACCTTCCTACGAGCAGTACTTC. Translating gives CASSVPRDRFSPVPSYEQYF.

The rearrangement uses TRBV28 and TRBJ1-6; D is possibly TRBD1 (6 bases). CDR1 and CDR2 (germline): MDHEN, SYDVKM. The germline V and J ends were trimmed by 2 bases and 10 bases, with 18 bases remaining between them. CDR3 size: 16 residues. This CDR3 reads CASSLQPRPGESPLHF. The CDR3 nucleotides are TGTGCCAGCAGTTTACAACCGCGCCCAGGGGAATCACCCCTCCACTTT.

The V and J genes are TRBV5-1 and TRBJ2-5; perhaps TRBD1 as D (6 bases). Trimming pared 7 bases from V and 3 bases from J, leaving 13 bases between. Germline V gene lookup returns CDR1 SGHRS and CDR2 YFSETQ. This CDR3 has 13 amino acids. CDR3 in amino acids: CASAGAGEETQYF. The CDR3 nucleotides are TGCGCCAGCGCAGGGGCAGGGGAAGAGACCCAGTACTTC.

About this clone: A read error may produce the germline difference seen at one junction end. The sample contains more than one DNA sequence encoding this CDR3. The rearrangement uses TRBV5-4 and TRBJ1-4; no reliable D call. CDR3 length: 15 residues. Germline lookup yields CDR1 SGHNT and CDR2 YYREEE (reference sequence). The CDR3 DNA sequence: TGTGCCAGCAGCCCTGTCCCCGGAGCTAATGAAAAATTGTTTTTT. This translates into CASSPVPGANEKLFF.

V is TRBV30 and J is TRBJ1-1; no definite D call. The CDR3 totals 11 residues. The V and J ends lost 3 bases and 6 bases respectively, with 8 bases between them. From germline, CDR1 is GTSNPN and CDR2 SVGIG (reference sequence). CDR3 sequence: CAWSFSAEAFF. CDR3 sequence (DNA): TGTGCCTGGAGCTTTTCGGCTGAAGCTTTCTTT.

The chain carries TRBV18 and TRBJ1-5; D ambiguous. The germline V gene has CDR1 KGHSH and CDR2 LQKENI. Trimming removed 5 bases at V and 5 bases at J, with 10 bases between. CDR3 length: 13 amino acids. The CDR3 sequence: CASSTDPYQPQHF. For the CDR3, the DNA is TGTGCCAGCTCAACAGATCCATATCAGCCCCAGCATTTT.

The V and J genes are TRBV19 and TRBJ1-1, with 7 bases aligning to TRBD1. From germline, CDR1 is LNHDA and CDR2 SQIVND (reference sequence). Losses at the gene ends were 5 bases for V and 6 bases for J; bases not matched to a gene: 12. This CDR3 comprises 15 residues. The CDR3 region is CASSEGWAGGPEAFF. In nucleotides, the CDR3 is TGTGCCAGTAGTGAAGGCTGGGCAGGGGGTCCTGAAGCTTTCTTT.

Note on this clone: An end of the junction does not agree with germline; a read error may underlie this. The chain has TRBV6-5 and TRBJ1-4; TRBD1 is a possible D gene (6 bases). Germline-derived CDR1 and CDR2 are MNHEY and SVGAGI. This CDR3 region has 16 residues. Here the CDR3 DNA reads TGTGCCCGCAGTTACTCTGGGGGGGGAGGGGGTGAAAAACTGTTTTTT. Its translation: CARSYSGGGGGEKLFF.

The chain links TRBV2 to TRBJ1-1; D not certain. CDR1 and CDR2 (germline): SNHLY, FYNNEI. The CDR3 totals 14 residues. The V end lost 4 bases, the J end lost 3 bases, and 12 bases lay between the germline ends. CDR3 amino acids: CASSVEGRDTEAFF. In nucleotides, the CDR3 is TGTGCCAGCAGTGTAGAGGGTAGGGACACTGAAGCTTTCTTT.

The chain carries TRBV5-1 and TRBJ2-7, with 8 positions matching TRBD1. V lost 4 bases to trimming and J lost 2 bases; unmatched junction nucleotides: 11. Germline values: CDR1 SGHRS, CDR2 YFSETQ. The CDR3 sequence is 16 residues long. CDR3 sequence reads: CASSPRGWTGTYEQYF. In DNA, the CDR3 is TGCGCCAGCAGCCCTCGGGGGTGGACAGGGACCTACGAGCAGTACTTC. The full variable domain, with the rest looked up from reference TRBV5-1 and TRBJ2-7, is KAGVTQTPRYLIKTRGQQVTLSCSPISGHRSVSWYQQTPGQGLQFLFEYFSETQRNKGNFPGRFSGRQFSNSRSEMNVSTLELGDSALYLCASSPRGWTGTYEQYFGPGTRLTVT.

This CDR3 is CASQQGKSGYTF. Written as DNA, the CDR3 is TGTGCCAGTCAGCAGGGTAAGAGTGGCTACACCTTC. The V gene is TRBV19, the J gene TRBJ1-2, with D possibly TRBD1 on 5 matching bases. The CDR3 is 12 residues long. V was clipped by 8 bases and J by 7 bases, with 14 bases between them. CDR1 is LNHDA, CDR2 SQIVND, per germline (reference sequence). Combining the CDR3 with reference TRBV19 and TRBJ1-2 gives the whole variable domain DGGITQSPKYLFRKEGQNVTLSCEQNLNHDAMYWYRQDPGQGLRLIYYSQIVNDFQKGDIAEGYSVSREKKESFPLTVTSAQKNPTAFYLCASQQGKSGYTFGSGTRLTVV.

Here the CDR3 reads CASSKLVDRGEDQPQHF. The CDR3 nucleotides are TGTGCCAGCAGCAAACTAGTGGACAGGGGCGAAGATCAGCCCCAGCATTTT. The V call is TRBV21-1, the J call TRBJ1-5; whether TRBD1, the table's D call, matches the DNA was not checked. TRBV21-1 is termed a pseudogene. The CDR3 covers 17 residues.

The chain uses TRBV28 and TRBJ2-7, with 10 nucleotides matching TRBD1. The V segment lost 6 bases and the J segment 1 base; nucleotides outside the gene matches: 6. Germline V CDR1 and CDR2: MDHEN, SYDVKM. The CDR3 is made up of 15 amino acids. The CDR3 DNA follows: TGTGCCAGCAGAAAGAGACAGGGGGCTTCCTACGAGCAGTACTTC. It encodes CASRKRQGASYEQYF.

The V and J genes are TRBV11-2 and TRBJ1-1; D is undetermined. V dropped 5 bases and J dropped 2 bases, with 24 bases sitting between them. This CDR3 comprises 18 residues. From germline, CDR1 is SGHAT and CDR2 FQNNGV. Here the CDR3 reads CASSQRINRGVKNTEAFF. CDR3 DNA: TGTGCCAGCAGCCAAAGAATAAACCGGGGAGTGAAAAACACTGAAGCTTTCTTT.

The J gene is TRBJ1-2, the V gene TRBV9; 12 bases fit TRBD1. This CDR3 is 16 amino acids long. The germline V gene encodes CDR1 SGDLS and CDR2 YYNGEE. V lost 0 bases, J lost 2 bases, and 2 bases stayed unmatched. CDR3 coding DNA: TGTGCCAGCAGCGTAGTGGGGACAGGGGGCAACTATGGCTACACCTTC. It codes for CASSVVGTGGNYGYTF.

J is TRBJ1-2 and V is TRBV7-3; 8 positions agree with TRBD1. With V trimmed by 5 bases and J by 7 bases, 18 bases remained unmatched. The germline gives CDR1 SGHTA, CDR2 FQGTGA. CDR3 length: 17 amino acids. The CDR3 DNA sequence: TGTGCCAGCAGCCTACAGGGGGTGGGGGCTGAGGGCTCTGGCTACACCTTC. As protein: CASSLQGVGAEGSGYTF.

The chain couples TRBV7-7 to TRBJ2-1; 7 nucleotides align to TRBD2. The CDR3 length is 14 residues. Germline loops: CDR1 SSHAT, CDR2 FNYEAQ (reference sequence). The CDR3 region is CARTGGSGDNEQFF. The CDR3 DNA sequence: TGTGCTAGAACCGGCGGGAGCGGGGATAATGAGCAGTTCTTC.